The clone carrying this T cell receptor (beta chain) was found once. 13 Jbeta primers and 60 Vbeta primers were used for the PCR. TCRdb's table, derived via immunoSEQ multiplex PCR, lists solely in-frame clones and lacks some. The data show over 150,000 clones, roughly four fifths seen once. Donors consisted of healthy bone marrow donors. This entry is derived from a study of cytomegalovirus exposure and HLA in healthy donors. Germline lookup yields CDR1 KGHSH and CDR2 LQKENI. The CDR3 spans 15 residues. The J segment lost 6 bases and the V segment lost 5 bases, leaving 7 bases of the junction unmatched.

The sequence came from a woman in her 30s in good health and CMV-seropositive. The sequenced sample was PBMCs. The chain combines TRBV18 with TRBJ1-4; TRBD1 aligns across 9 bases. This CDR3 reads CASSINRGRDEKLFF. The CDR3 region has the DNA TGTGCCAGCTCAATCAACAGGGGGCGCGATGAAAAACTGTTTTTT.